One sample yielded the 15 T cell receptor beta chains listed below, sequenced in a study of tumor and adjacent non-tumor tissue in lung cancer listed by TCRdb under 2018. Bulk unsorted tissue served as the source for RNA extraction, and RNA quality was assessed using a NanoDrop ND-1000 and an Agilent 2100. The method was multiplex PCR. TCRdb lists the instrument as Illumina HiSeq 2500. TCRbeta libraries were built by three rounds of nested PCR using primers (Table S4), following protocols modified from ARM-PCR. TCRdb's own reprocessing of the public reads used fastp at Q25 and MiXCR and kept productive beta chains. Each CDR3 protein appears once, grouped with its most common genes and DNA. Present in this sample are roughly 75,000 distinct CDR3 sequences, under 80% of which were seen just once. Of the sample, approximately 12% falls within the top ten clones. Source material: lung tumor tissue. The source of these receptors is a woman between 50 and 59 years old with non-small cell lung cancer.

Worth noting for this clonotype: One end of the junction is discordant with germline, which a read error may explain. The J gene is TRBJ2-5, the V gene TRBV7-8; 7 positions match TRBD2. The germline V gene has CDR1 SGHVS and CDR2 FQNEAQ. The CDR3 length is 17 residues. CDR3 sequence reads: CASSLDRTGGSEEIQYF. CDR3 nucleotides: TGTGCCAGTAGCTTAGACCGGACGGGAGGATCGGAAGAGATCCAGTACTTC.

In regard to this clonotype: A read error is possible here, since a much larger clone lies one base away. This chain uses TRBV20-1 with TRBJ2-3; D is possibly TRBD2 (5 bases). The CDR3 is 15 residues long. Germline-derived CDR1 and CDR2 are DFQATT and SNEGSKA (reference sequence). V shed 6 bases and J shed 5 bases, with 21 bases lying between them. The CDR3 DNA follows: TGCAGTGCCTGGGGAGTGATGGGCGGCAGAGATACGCAGTATTTT. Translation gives CSAWGVMGGRDTQYF.

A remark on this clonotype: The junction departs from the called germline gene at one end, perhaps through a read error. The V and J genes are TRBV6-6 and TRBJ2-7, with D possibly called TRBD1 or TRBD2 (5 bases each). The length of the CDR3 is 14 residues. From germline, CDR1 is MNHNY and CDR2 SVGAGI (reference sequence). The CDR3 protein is CASSPRESPYEQYF. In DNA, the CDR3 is TGTGCCAGCAGCCCCAGGGAGAGCCCCTACGAACAGTACTTC.

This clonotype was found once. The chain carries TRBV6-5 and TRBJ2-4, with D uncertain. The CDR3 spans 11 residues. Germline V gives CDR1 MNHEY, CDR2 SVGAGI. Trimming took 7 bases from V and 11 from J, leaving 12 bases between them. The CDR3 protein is CASTNIGVQYF. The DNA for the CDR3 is TGTGCCAGCACCAATATAGGAGTTCAGTACTTC.

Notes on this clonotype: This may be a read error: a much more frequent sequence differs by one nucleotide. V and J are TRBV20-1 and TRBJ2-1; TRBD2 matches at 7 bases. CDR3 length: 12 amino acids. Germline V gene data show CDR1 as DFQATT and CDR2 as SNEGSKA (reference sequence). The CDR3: CSAAGTTNEQLF. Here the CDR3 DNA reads TGCAGTGCCGCGGGGACTACCAATGAGCAGCTCTTC.

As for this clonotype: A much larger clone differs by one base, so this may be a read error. The CDR3 nucleotides are TGTTCCACCAGCAGAGATTCCGCTGAGCAGTTCTTC. Translation gives CSTSRDSAEQFF. The chain uses TRBV15 and TRBJ2-1; no firm D call. Germline CDR1 reads LNHNV; CDR2 reads YYDKDF (reference sequence). The CDR3 has 12 amino acids.

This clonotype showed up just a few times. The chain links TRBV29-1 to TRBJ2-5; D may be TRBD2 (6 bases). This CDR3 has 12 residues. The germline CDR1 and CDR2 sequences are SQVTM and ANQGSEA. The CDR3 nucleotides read TGCACTACCGGTAGCGGAGAAGAGAGCCTGTACTTC. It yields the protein CTTGSGEESLYF. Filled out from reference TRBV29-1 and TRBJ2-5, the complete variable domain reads SAVISQKPSRDICQRGTSLTIQCQVDSQVTMMFWYRQQPGQSLTLIATANQGSEATYESGFVIDKFPISRPNLTFSTLTVSNMSPEDSSIYLCTTGSGEESLYFGPGTRLLVL.

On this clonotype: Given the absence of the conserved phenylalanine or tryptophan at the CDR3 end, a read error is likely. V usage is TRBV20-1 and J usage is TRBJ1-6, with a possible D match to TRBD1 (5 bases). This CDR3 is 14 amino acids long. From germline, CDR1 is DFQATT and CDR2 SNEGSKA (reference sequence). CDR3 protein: CSTRDGRENSPLHS. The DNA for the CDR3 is TGCAGTACTAGAGATGGCAGGGAGAATTCACCCCTCCACTCT.

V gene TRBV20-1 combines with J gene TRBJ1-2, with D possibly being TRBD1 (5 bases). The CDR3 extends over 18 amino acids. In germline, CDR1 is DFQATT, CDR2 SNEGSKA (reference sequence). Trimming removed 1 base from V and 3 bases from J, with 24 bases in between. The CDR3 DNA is TGCAGTGCTAGAGCAAGGATAGGCACGGGCCAGGGTTACTATGGCTACACCTTC. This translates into CSARARIGTGQGYYGYTF.

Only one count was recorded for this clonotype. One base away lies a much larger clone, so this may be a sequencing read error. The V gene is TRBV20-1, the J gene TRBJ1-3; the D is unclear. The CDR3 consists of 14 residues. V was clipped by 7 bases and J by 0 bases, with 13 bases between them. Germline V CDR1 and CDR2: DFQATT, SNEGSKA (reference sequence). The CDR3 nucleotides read TGCAGTGTTAGCGACACGAGCTCTGGAAACACCATATATTTT. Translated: CSVSDTSSGNTIYF.

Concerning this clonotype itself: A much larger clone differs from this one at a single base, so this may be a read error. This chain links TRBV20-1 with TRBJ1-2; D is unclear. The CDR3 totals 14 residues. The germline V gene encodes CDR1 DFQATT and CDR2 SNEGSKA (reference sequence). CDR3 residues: CSVRDPVLNYGYTF. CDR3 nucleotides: TGCAGTGTTAGAGATCCAGTCCTTAACTATGGCTACACCTTC.

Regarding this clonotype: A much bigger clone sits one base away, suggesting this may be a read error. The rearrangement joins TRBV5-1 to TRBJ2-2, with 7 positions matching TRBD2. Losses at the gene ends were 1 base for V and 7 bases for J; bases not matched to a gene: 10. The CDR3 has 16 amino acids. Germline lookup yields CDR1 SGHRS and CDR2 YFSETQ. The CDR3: CASSLLTSWLVGELFF. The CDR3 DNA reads TGCGCCAGCAGCTTGTTGACTAGCTGGTTGGTCGGGGAGCTGTTTTTT.

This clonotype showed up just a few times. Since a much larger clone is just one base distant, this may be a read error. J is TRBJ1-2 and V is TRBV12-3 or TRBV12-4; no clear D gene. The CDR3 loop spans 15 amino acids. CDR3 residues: CVSSLVGRVTEGYTF. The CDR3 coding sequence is TGTGTCAGCAGTCTGGTCGGGCGGGTAACTGAGGGCTACACCTTC.

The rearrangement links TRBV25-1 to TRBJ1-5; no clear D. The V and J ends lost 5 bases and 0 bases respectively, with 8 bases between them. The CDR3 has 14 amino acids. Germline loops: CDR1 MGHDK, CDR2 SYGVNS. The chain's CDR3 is CASSTPGSNQPQHF. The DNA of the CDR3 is TGTGCCAGCAGTACCCCAGGTAGCAATCAGCCCCAGCATTTT.

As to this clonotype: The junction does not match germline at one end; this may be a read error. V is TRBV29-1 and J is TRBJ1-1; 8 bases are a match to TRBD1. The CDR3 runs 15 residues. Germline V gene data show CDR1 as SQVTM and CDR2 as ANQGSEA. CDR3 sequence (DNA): TGCAGCATAGGAGGGACAGGAGGTGCTTACACCGAAGCTTTCTTT. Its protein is CSIGGTGGAYTEAFF. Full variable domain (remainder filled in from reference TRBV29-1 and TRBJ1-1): SAVISQKPSRDICQRGTSLTIQCQVDSQVTMMFWYRQQPGQSLTLIATANQGSEATYESGFVIDKFPISRPNLTFSTLTVSNMSPEDSSIYLCSIGGTGGAYTEAFFGQGTRLTVV.